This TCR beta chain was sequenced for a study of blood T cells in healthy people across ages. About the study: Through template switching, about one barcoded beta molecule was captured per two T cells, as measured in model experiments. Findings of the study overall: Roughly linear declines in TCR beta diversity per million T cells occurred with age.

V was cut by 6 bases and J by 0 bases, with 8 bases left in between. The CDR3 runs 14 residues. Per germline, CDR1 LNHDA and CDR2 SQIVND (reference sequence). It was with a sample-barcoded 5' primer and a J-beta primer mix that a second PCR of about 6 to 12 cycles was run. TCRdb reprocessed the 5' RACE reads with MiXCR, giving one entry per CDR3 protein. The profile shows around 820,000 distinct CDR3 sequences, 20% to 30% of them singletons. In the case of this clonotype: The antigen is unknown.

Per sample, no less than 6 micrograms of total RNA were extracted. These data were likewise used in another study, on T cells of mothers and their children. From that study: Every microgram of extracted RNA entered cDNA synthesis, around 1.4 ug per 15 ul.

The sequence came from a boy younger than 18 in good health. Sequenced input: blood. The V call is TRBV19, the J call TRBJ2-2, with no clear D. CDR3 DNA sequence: TGTGCCAGTAGCCACGTAACGAACACCGGGGAGCTGTTTTTT. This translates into CASSHVTNTGELFF.